This passage covers 22 T cell receptor beta chains from one sample sequenced in a study of regulatory T cells in long-lasting Graves disease. As to time point: newly diagnosed GD, antithyroid drugs for less than 3 months. PBMC RNA was the source of the TCR library. Both iRepertoire HTBI primers and Arm-PCR of CDR3 regions were used to build the TCR beta libraries. MiXCR, applied by TCRdb to the multiplex PCR reads, yields one record per CDR3 protein. Seen here are about 540,000 distinct CDR3 sequences, 13% observed once, and the top ten hold 10%. The same specimen was also included in a second study, on T cells in Graves' hyperthyroidism and ophthalmopathy.

Material: peripheral blood mononuclear cells (PBMCs), obtained at new diagnosis, from a patient treated with antithyroid drugs. These receptor sequences come from a man under 40 with Graves disease.

The chain uses TRBV15 and TRBJ2-7; D is undetermined. Trimming stripped 4 bases from V and 2 bases from J, with 9 bases between. The CDR3 contains 13 residues. Looked up from germline, CDR1 is LNHNV and CDR2 is YYDKDF (reference sequence). The chain's CDR3 is CATSKEYAYEQYF. In nucleotides, the CDR3 is TGTGCCACCAGCAAGGAGTATGCCTACGAGCAGTACTTC.

Concerning this clonotype: One end of the junction varies from germline; a read error may be responsible. The rearrangement links TRBV10-3 to TRBJ2-2; unclear D gene. This CDR3 comprises 13 residues. Germline-derived CDR1 and CDR2 are ENHRY and SYGVKD. This chain's CDR3 is CAIRELNTGELFF. CDR3 in DNA: TGTGCCATCAGGGAGTTAAACACCGGGGAGCTGTTTTTT.

The sample holds many counts of this clonotype. The CDR3 loop is CASSTPGQAEQYF. CDR3 nucleotides: TGTGCCAGCAGCACACCGGGACAGGCCGAGCAGTACTTC. J is TRBJ2-7 and V is TRBV7-6; 8 nucleotides agree with TRBD1. Per the germline V gene, CDR1 is SGHVS and CDR2 is FNYEAQ. V lost 5 bases and J lost 6; bases outside the gene matches: 6. The CDR3 length is 13 residues.

This clonotype has a count of ten or more. The rearrangement links TRBV2 to TRBJ2-4, with 7 bases that match TRBD1. Germline CDR1 is SNHLY and CDR2 is FYNNEI. The CDR3 contains 15 residues. Germline trimming cut 3 bases from V and 3 bases from J; bases unmatched to any gene: 5. CDR3 DNA: TGTGCCAGCAGTGATAGGGGGCGGGTCAAAAACATTCAGTACTTC. Its translation: CASSDRGRVKNIQYF.

This clonotype was recorded at least ten times. The chain recombines TRBV11-2 with TRBJ2-7, with 10 bases matching TRBD2. The CDR3 has 17 residues. V lost 1 base to trimming and J lost 5 bases; unmatched junction nucleotides: 11. The germline V gene encodes CDR1 SGHAT and CDR2 FQNNGV. In DNA form, the CDR3 reads TGTGCCAGCAGCTTAGTGAGGTCTAGCGGGAGTAAAGACGAGCAGTACTTC. This encodes CASSLVRSSGSKDEQYF.

This clonotype occurred many times. The V and J genes are TRBV20-1 and TRBJ2-3, with TRBD2 matching over 16 bases. V was clipped by 1 base and J by 0 bases; unmatched bases: 7. Per germline, CDR1 DFQATT and CDR2 SNEGSKA (reference sequence). This CDR3 contains 19 residues. In DNA form, the CDR3 reads TGCAGTGCTAGAGGGACGCCGGGACTAGCGGGAGGGAGCACAGATACGCAGTATTTT. Protein product: CSARGTPGLAGGSTDTQYF.

This clonotype came up many times. The chain uses TRBV27 and TRBJ2-1; TRBD1 matches at 11 bases. This CDR3 has 14 amino acids. The germline V gene encodes CDR1 MNHEY and CDR2 SMNVEV (reference sequence). V lost 10 bases, J lost 5 bases, and 7 bases stayed unmatched. CDR3 in amino acids: CANPGTGGHNEQFF. The CDR3 DNA reads as TGTGCCAACCCGGGGACAGGGGGACACAATGAGCAGTTCTTC.

The V call is TRBV20-1, the J call TRBJ1-5, with D perhaps matching TRBD1 (6 bases). The CDR3 consists of 16 residues. Germline V gives CDR1 DFQATT, CDR2 SNEGSKA (reference sequence). V gave up 1 base and J gave up 2 bases, with 15 bases separating them. DNA for the CDR3: TGCAGTGCTAGAGTGATCGGGACAAGGGGCAATCAGCCCCAGCATTTT. The encoded protein is CSARVIGTRGNQPQHF.

This clonotype has at least ten counts. The chain has TRBV13 and TRBJ2-7; 11 bases fit TRBD2. The CDR3 contains 15 residues. From germline, CDR1 is PRHDT and CDR2 FYEKMQ (reference sequence). V was pared by 4 bases and J by 3 bases, with 5 bases of the junction left unmatched. CDR3 nucleotides: TGTGCCAGCAGCTCGTATAGCGGGAGGGTCTACGAGCAGTACTTC. It codes for CASSSYSGRVYEQYF. The full variable domain, with the rest looked up from reference TRBV13 and TRBJ2-7, is AAGVIQSPRHLIKEKRETATLKCYPIPRHDTVYWYQQGPGQDPQFLISFYEKMQSDKGSIPDRFSAQQFSDYHSELNMSSLELGDSALYFCASSSYSGRVYEQYFGPGTRLTVT.

This clonotype was recorded at least ten times. The chain's CDR3 is CASSLGAGAEAFF. DNA for the CDR3: TGCGCCAGCAGCTTGGGGGCCGGCGCTGAAGCTTTCTTT. The V gene is TRBV5-1, the J gene TRBJ1-1; D remains ambiguous. CDR1 and CDR2 (germline): SGHRS, YFSETQ. This CDR3 contains 13 residues. Trimming cost V 0 bases and J 6 bases, with 9 bases left between them.

Note on this clonotype: One base away lies a much larger clone, so this may be a sequencing read error. The chain uses TRBV11-2 and TRBJ2-1; 7 positions agree with TRBD1. The CDR3 is made up of 12 amino acids. Germline CDR1 SGHAT, CDR2 FQNNGV. The V segment lost 8 bases and the J segment 7 bases; nucleotides outside the gene matches: 5. CDR3 in DNA: TGTGCCAGCTCGCAACAGGGGAATGAGCAGTTCTTC. It is translated as CASSQQGNEQFF.

This clonotype was counted many times. This sequence joins TRBV7-6 and TRBJ1-5; a weak D match, TRBD1 (6 bases). Germline CDR1 is SGHVS and CDR2 is FNYEAQ. The V gene lost 5 bases and the J gene lost 4 bases, with 12 bases spanning the gap. CDR3 size: 14 residues. The CDR3 coding sequence is TGTGCCAGCAGCAAACAGGGAAGGAATCAGCCCCAGCATTTT. Amino acid sequence: CASSKQGRNQPQHF.

This clonotype was detected ten times or more. The rearrangement links TRBV2 to TRBJ1-2, with D maybe TRBD1 (6 bases). V lost 11 bases, J lost 7 bases, and 26 bases lay in between. The CDR3 runs 15 residues. From germline, CDR1 is SNHLY and CDR2 FYNNEI. Here the CDR3 reads CAGGAERQDRGGYTF. The CDR3 region has the DNA TGTGCCGGGGGGGCCGAGCGACAGGATAGGGGTGGCTACACCTTC.

In this sample, this clonotype turned up many times. This rearrangement joins TRBV11-3 to TRBJ2-1, with D perhaps TRBD2 (5 bases). This CDR3 comprises 15 residues. The germline gives CDR1 SGHNT, CDR2 YENEEA. V dropped 0 bases and J dropped 4 bases, with 10 bases sitting between them. CDR3 loop: CASSLDPTTYNEQFF. The DNA of the CDR3 is TGTGCCAGCAGCTTAGATCCGACTACTTACAATGAGCAGTTCTTC.

In its sample, this clonotype was seen a few times. The chain links TRBV6-5 to TRBJ2-1, with D hard to call. This CDR3 is built from 16 residues. V gave up 6 bases and J gave up 5 bases, with 20 bases separating them. Germline V gene sequence: CDR1 MNHEY, CDR2 SVGAGI. The CDR3 is CASRYRSGLVHNEQFF. Written as DNA, the CDR3 is TGTGCCAGCAGGTACCGTTCAGGTCTCGTGCACAATGAGCAGTTCTTC.

About this clonotype itself: A clone one base away is much larger, so this may be a read error. This CDR3 is missing its conserved last phenylalanine or tryptophan, likely due to a read error. The chain links TRBV6-1 to TRBJ2-7; weak D call: TRBD2 (7 bases). The CDR3 has 14 amino acids. The germline V and J ends were trimmed by 7 bases and 1 base, with 14 bases remaining between them. The germline gives CDR1 MNHNS, CDR2 SASEGT. In DNA, the CDR3 is TGTGCCAGCATCGGACAGCGGGGATCCTACGAGCAGTACTCC. Translated: CASIGQRGSYEQYS.

The gene calls are TRBV19 and TRBJ2-7, with 11 bases that match TRBD2. The ends lost 4 bases at V and 7 bases at J; junction bases unmatched: 3. CDR3 length: 13 amino acids. The germline V gene encodes CDR1 LNHDA and CDR2 SQIVND (reference sequence). CDR3 sequence (DNA): TGTGCCAGTAGTACTAGCGGGAGGAAAGAGCAGTACTTC. Translated, it gives CASSTSGRKEQYF.

This clonotype has just a few counts. With a much larger clone just one base away, this may be a read error. The V call is TRBV7-9, the J call TRBJ2-3; D not certain. The CDR3 totals 14 residues. Germline CDR1 and CDR2: SEHNR and FQNEAQ (reference sequence). The CDR3 sequence: CASWGGSSTDTQCF. Here the CDR3 DNA reads TGTGCCAGCTGGGGTGGTTCGAGCACAGATACGCAGTGTTTT.

This clonotype was seen ten or more times. This CDR3 is CASSLTDGQPQHF. The CDR3, as DNA: TGTGCCAGCAGCTTAACTGACGGGCAGCCCCAGCATTTT. The chain couples TRBV7-2 to TRBJ1-5; no firm D call. Germline CDR1 SGHTA, CDR2 FQGNSA. Trimming pared 2 bases from V and 7 bases from J, leaving 9 bases between. The CDR3 totals 13 residues.

This clonotype was found many times. This chain joins TRBV9 and TRBJ2-7; D perhaps matches TRBD1 (5 bases). The CDR3 has 13 amino acids. CDR1 is SGDLS and CDR2 is YYNGEE in the germline V gene. Trimming left V 0 bases short and J 3 bases short, with 7 bases between. DNA for the CDR3: TGTGCCAGCAGCGTAGAGGACAACTACGAGCAGTACTTC. Translated: CASSVEDNYEQYF.

This clonotype was counted between two and nine times. This chain joins TRBV3-1 and TRBJ1-1; D is undetermined. The CDR3 has 15 residues. Germline lookup yields CDR1 LGHDT and CDR2 YNNKEL (reference sequence). V was trimmed by 1 base and J by 0 bases, leaving 9 bases between them. The CDR3 loop is CASSQVGRMNTEAFF. The DNA of the CDR3 is TGTGCCAGCAGCCAAGTCGGCCGGATGAACACTGAAGCTTTCTTT. The full variable domain, in which reference TRBV3-1 and TRBJ1-1 provide the parts outside the CDR3, is DTAVSQTPKYLVTQMGNDKSIKCEQNLGHDTMYWYKQDSKKFLKIMFSYNNKELIINETVPNRFSPKSPDKAHLNLHINSLELGDSAVYFCASSQVGRMNTEAFFGQGTRLTVV.

This clonotype has just a few counts. V usage is TRBV6-1 and J usage is TRBJ2-4; weak D call: TRBD1 (6 bases). In germline, CDR1 is MNHNS, CDR2 SASEGT. This CDR3 is 16 amino acids long. The ends were cut back, 6 bases at V and 0 bases at J, with 15 bases in the middle. CDR3 nucleotides: TGTGCCAGCAGCCGGATGACAGGTCTAGCCAAAAACATTCAGTACTTC. Translated: CASSRMTGLAKNIQYF.